These T cell receptor beta chains were read from a single sample in a study of CD8 T cells in ankylosing spondylitis. TCRdb analysed the 5' RACE reads with MiXCR anew, one entry per CDR3 protein. The table records 30,000 to 40,000 distinct CDR3 sequences, less than 4% of them present only once. The source material was blood, either unsorted or a sorted T cell fraction (not recorded which). The receptors originated from a male donor with ankylosing spondylitis or in good health (not recorded which). CDR3s include the opening cysteine and the closing phenylalanine or tryptophan. A D gene is named only where the DNA matches it firmly. Some rows mark clone size as missing; the rest say once, few, many or name a class of expanded clone.

>TRBJ2-5|TRBV9|many|TRBD1
CASSKDRGRETQYF
TGTGCCAGCAGCAAGGACAGGGGACGTGAGACCCAGTACTTC
>TRBJ2-5|TRBV9|many|.
CASSAGAIQKETQYF
TGTGCCAGCAGCGCGGGGGCCATCCAAAAAGAGACCCAGTACTTC
>TRBJ2-1|TRBV9|many|TRBD2
CASSVAASGGSAEQFF
TGTGCCAGCAGCGTAGCAGCGAGCGGGGGGTCGGCCGAGCAGTTCTTC
>TRBJ2-1|TRBV9|many|.
CASSPTLTESSYNEQFF
TGTGCCAGCAGCCCCACCTTGACCGAGAGCTCCTACAATGAGCAGTTCTTC
>TRBJ2-1|TRBV9|many|TRBD2
CASSVTTGGSYNEQFF
TGTGCCAGCAGCGTAACCACGGGAGGCTCCTACAATGAGCAGTTCTTC
>TRBJ2-3|TRBV9|many|.
CASSVRGRTDTQYF
TGTGCCAGCAGCGTACGGGGTCGCACAGATACGCAGTATTTT
>TRBJ2-3|TRBV9|many|.
CASSVEAGRRGDTQYF
TGTGCCAGCAGCGTAGAGGCGGGGAGGCGTGGGGATACGCAGTATTTT
>TRBJ2-5|TRBV9|many|.
CASSAGPGETQYF
TGTGCCAGCAGCGCGGGACCTGGCGAGACCCAGTACTTC
>TRBJ2-1|TRBV9|many|TRBD1
CASSVGTAVYNEQFF
TGTGCCAGCAGCGTTGGGACAGCCGTATACAATGAGCAGTTCTTC
>TRBJ1-4|TRBV9|many|.
CASSVEAALTNEKLFF
TGTGCCAGCAGCGTAGAAGCAGCCTTGACTAATGAAAAACTGTTTTTT
>TRBJ2-1|TRBV9|medium-sized|.
CASSVASLGRNEQFF
TGTGCCAGCAGCGTAGCTTCCCTGGGACGGAATGAGCAGTTCTTC
>TRBJ2-1|TRBV9|many|.
CASSAEGTNEQFF
TGTGCCAGCAGCGCGGAGGGCACCAATGAGCAGTTCTTC
>TRBJ1-1|TRBV9|many|TRBD1
CASSVGAGGVNTEAFF
TGTGCCAGCAGTGTGGGGGCAGGGGGCGTGAACACTGAAGCTTTCTTT
>TRBJ2-2|TRBV9|few|.
CASSAMTSTGELFF
TGTGCCAGCAGCGCGATGACAAGCACCGGGGAGCTGTTTTTT
>TRBJ2-3|TRBV9|many|.
CASSVATGASTDTQYF
TGTGCCAGCAGCGTAGCTACGGGGGCGAGCACAGATACGCAGTATTTT
>TRBJ2-1|TRBV9|many|TRBD1
CASSASGDRTNNEQFF
TGTGCCAGCAGCGCCTCGGGGGACAGGACAAACAATGAGCAGTTCTTC
>TRBJ2-3|TRBV9|many|.
CASKPGVGTDTQYF
TGTGCCAGCAAGCCGGGTGTCGGCACAGATACGCAGTATTTT
>TRBJ2-2|TRBV9|many|TRBD1
CASSVLQGSNTGELFF
TGTGCCAGCAGCGTGCTACAGGGGTCCAACACCGGGGAGCTGTTTTTT
>TRBJ2-2|TRBV9|many|.
CASSVADTYTGELFF
TGTGCCAGCAGCGTAGCGGACACCTACACCGGGGAGCTGTTTTTT
>TRBJ2-3|TRBV9|.|TRBD2
CASSVAGTSGRSDTQYF
TGTGCCAGCAGCGTAGCGGGGACTAGCGGGAGATCAGATACGCAGTATTTT
>TRBJ2-1|TRBV9|many|.
CASSRSGSWQFF
TGTGCCAGCAGTCGTAGTGGCAGCTGGCAGTTCTTC
>TRBJ2-2|TRBV9|many|.
CASSVSPNTGELFF
TGTGCCAGCAGCGTCTCCCCGAACACCGGGGAGCTGTTTTTT
>TRBJ1-3|TRBV9|many|.
CASSVGSERLTGNTIYF
TGTGCCAGCAGCGTAGGGAGCGAACGCCTAACTGGAAACACCATATATTTT
>TRBJ1-4|TRBV9|many|.
CASSVGASLPNEKLFF
TGTGCCAGCAGCGTAGGGGCCAGCTTACCTAATGAAAAACTGTTTTTT
>TRBJ1-4|TRBV14|many|.
CASSQEVEHAKSEKLFF
TGTGCCAGCAGCCAAGAAGTGGAGCACGCTAAGAGCGAAAAACTGTTTTTT
>TRBJ2-5|TRBV9|many|.
CASSPRGTPETQYF
TGTGCCAGCAGCCCCCGCGGGACCCCAGAGACCCAGTACTTC
>TRBJ2-3|TRBV9|many|.
CASSVTPAGGPDTQYF
TGTGCCAGCAGCGTAACCCCAGCTGGGGGTCCAGATACGCAGTATTTT
>TRBJ2-1|TRBV9|many|.
CASSVANSRFSYNEQFF
TGTGCCAGCAGCGTAGCTAATTCCAGGTTCTCCTACAATGAGCAGTTCTTC
>TRBJ2-2|TRBV9|many|TRBD1
CASSVQGQDTGELFF
TGTGCCAGCAGCGTACAGGGACAGGACACCGGGGAGCTGTTTTTT
>TRBJ2-1|TRBV9|.|TRBD2
CASSVALAGPPGYNEQFF
TGTGCCAGCAGCGTAGCGCTAGCGGGACCCCCGGGGTACAATGAGCAGTTCTTC
>TRBJ2-2|TRBV9|many|TRBD1
CASSVVDRGKAGELFF
TGTGCCAGCAGCGTAGTTGACAGGGGGAAGGCCGGGGAGCTGTTTTTT
>TRBJ2-2|TRBV9|many|.
CASSDAVLTGELFF
TGTGCCAGCAGCGACGCGGTACTCACCGGGGAGCTGTTTTTT
>TRBJ1-2|TRBV9|many|TRBD1
CASSSRTGANYGYTF
TGTGCCAGCAGCTCCCGGACAGGAGCTAACTATGGCTACACCTTC
>TRBJ1-6|TRBV9|many|TRBD1
CASTRTGDYNSPLHF
TGTGCCAGCACTAGGACAGGGGATTATAATTCACCCCTCCACTTT
>TRBJ2-5|TRBV9|few|.
CASSIEGVRQETQYF
TGTGCCAGCAGCATCGAGGGGGTTAGACAAGAGACCCAGTACTTC
>TRBJ2-2|TRBV9|many|TRBD1
CASSAGTGALGGLFF
TGTGCCAGCAGCGCGGGGACAGGGGCCCTGGGAGGGCTGTTTTTT
>TRBJ2-1|TRBV9|many|.
CASSLRSGNEQFF
TGTGCCAGCAGCCTTCGTAGCGGCAATGAGCAGTTCTTC
>TRBJ2-3|TRBV9|many|.
CASSVEGLATDTQYF
TGTGCCAGCAGCGTAGAGGGCCTGGCCACAGATACGCAGTATTTT
>TRBJ2-1|TRBV9|many|.
CASSPTGSQFNNEQFF
TGTGCCAGCAGCCCGACTGGTTCGCAATTCAACAATGAGCAGTTCTTC
>TRBJ2-3|TRBV9|many|.
CASSVGAAGSASTDTQYF
TGTGCCAGCAGCGTAGGTGCGGCAGGATCTGCTAGCACAGATACGCAGTATTTT
>TRBJ1-1|TRBV9|many|.
CASSGGYTEAFF
TGTGCCAGCAGCGGTGGGTACACTGAAGCTTTCTTT
>TRBJ2-1|TRBV9|many|.
CASSASYNEQFF
TGTGCCAGCAGCGCGTCCTACAATGAGCAGTTCTTC
>TRBJ1-3|TRBV9|many|.
CASSVGGHDSGNTIYF
TGTGCCAGCAGCGTAGGGGGACACGACTCTGGAAACACCATATATTTT
>TRBJ2-3|TRBV9|many|TRBD2
CASSATSGGRTDTQYF
TGTGCCAGCAGCGCCACTAGCGGGGGCCGCACAGATACGCAGTATTTT
>TRBJ1-5|TRBV9|many|.
CASSSRGREGPQHF
TGTGCCAGCAGCTCCCGGGGCCGGGAGGGCCCCCAGCATTTT
>TRBJ2-2|TRBV9|many|.
CASSVGTPRTGELFF
TGTGCCAGCAGCGTGGGGACGCCGAGAACCGGGGAGCTGTTTTTT
>TRBJ2-1|TRBV9|many|.
CASSLFGGNNEQFF
TGTGCCAGCAGCCTCTTCGGCGGAAATAATGAGCAGTTCTTC
>TRBJ2-2|TRBV9|many|.
CASSVEVSGELFF
TGTGCCAGCAGCGTAGAGGTTTCCGGGGAGCTGTTTTTT
>TRBJ2-2|TRBV9|many|.
CASSPPGFVGLTGELFF
TGTGCCAGCAGCCCCCCCGGGTTTGTGGGCCTCACCGGGGAGCTGTTTTTT
>TRBJ2-1|TRBV9|many|.
CASSVADSGEQFF
TGTGCCAGCAGCGTAGCTGACTCGGGCGAGCAGTTCTTC
>TRBJ2-2|TRBV9|many|TRBD2
CASSVGGGRAYTGELFF
TGTGCCAGCAGCGTAGGTGGCGGGAGGGCCTACACCGGGGAGCTGTTTTTT
>TRBJ2-1|TRBV9|many|TRBD1
CASSKLGQNNEQFF
TGTGCCAGCAGCAAACTGGGACAGAACAATGAGCAGTTCTTC
>TRBJ2-5|TRBV9|many|TRBD2
CASSVAAAGAFETQYF
TGTGCCAGCAGCGTAGCCGCAGCGGGAGCCTTTGAGACCCAGTACTTC
>TRBJ1-4|TRBV9|many|.
CASSLESTTNEKLFF
TGTGCCAGCAGCCTCGAGTCCACAACTAATGAAAAACTGTTTTTT